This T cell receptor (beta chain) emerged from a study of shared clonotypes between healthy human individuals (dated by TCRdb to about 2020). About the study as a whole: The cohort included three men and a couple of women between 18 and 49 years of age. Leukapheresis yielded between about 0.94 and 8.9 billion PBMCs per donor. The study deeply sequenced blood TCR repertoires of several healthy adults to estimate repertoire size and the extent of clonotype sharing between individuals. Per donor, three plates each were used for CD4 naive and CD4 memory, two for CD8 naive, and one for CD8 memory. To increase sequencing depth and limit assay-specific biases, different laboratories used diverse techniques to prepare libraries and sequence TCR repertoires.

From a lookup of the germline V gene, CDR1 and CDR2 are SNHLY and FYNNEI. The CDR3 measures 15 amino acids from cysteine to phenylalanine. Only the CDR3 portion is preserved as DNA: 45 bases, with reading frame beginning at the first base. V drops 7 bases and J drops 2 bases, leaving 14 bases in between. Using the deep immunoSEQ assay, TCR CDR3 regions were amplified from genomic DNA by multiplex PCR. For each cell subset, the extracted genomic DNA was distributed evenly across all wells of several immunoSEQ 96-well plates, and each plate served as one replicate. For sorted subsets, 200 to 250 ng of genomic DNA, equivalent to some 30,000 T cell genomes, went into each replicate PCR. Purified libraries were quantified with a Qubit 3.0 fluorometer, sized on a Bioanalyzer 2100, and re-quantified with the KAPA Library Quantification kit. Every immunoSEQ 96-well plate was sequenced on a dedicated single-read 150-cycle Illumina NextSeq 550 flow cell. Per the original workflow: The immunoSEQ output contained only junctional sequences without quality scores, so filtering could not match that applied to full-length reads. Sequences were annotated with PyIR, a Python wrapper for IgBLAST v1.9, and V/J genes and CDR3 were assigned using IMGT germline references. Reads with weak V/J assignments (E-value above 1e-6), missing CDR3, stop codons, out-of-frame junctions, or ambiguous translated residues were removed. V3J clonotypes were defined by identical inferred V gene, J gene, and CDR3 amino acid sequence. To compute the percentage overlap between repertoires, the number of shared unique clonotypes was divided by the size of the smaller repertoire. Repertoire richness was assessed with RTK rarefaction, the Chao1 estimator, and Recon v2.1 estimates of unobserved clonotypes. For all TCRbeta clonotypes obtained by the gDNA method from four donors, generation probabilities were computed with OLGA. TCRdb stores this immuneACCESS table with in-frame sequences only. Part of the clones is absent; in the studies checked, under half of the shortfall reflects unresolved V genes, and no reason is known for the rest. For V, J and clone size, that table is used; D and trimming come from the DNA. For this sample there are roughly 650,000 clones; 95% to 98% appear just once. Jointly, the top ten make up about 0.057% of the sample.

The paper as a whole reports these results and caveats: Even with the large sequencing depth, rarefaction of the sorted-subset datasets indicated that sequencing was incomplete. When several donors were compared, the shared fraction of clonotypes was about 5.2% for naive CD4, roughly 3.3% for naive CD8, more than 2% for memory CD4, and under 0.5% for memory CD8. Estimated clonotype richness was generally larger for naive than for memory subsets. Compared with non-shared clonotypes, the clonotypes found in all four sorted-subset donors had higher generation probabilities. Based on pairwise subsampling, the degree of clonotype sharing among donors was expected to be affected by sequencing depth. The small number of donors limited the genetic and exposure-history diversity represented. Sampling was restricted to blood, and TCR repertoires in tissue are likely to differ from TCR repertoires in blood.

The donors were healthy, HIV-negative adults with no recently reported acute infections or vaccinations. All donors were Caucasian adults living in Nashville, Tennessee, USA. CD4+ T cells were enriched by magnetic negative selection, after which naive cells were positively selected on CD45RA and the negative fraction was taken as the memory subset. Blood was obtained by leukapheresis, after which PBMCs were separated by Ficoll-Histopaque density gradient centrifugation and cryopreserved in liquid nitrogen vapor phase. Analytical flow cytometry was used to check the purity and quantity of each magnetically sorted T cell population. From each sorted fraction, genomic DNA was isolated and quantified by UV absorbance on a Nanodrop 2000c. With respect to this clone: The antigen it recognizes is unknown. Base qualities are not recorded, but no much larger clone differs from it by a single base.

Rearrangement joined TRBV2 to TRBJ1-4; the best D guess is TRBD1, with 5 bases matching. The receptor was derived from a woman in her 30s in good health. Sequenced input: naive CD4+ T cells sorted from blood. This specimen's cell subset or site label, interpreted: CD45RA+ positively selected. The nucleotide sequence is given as TGTGCCAGCACTTTCGGTGGGGGGACTAATGAAAAACTGTTTTTT. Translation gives CASTFGGGTNEKLFF.